The 25 T cell receptor beta chains given below trace back to one sample, sequenced in a study of blood T cell repertoires in COVID-19. Measured with immunoSEQ multiplex PCR; TCRdb has only the in-frame clones, and not every one. The table has about 220,000 clones, 85% seen once. What was sequenced was peripheral blood. These receptors originate from a woman aged 65 to 85 with COVID-19, enrolled during active disease.

The chain uses TRBV6-5 and TRBJ2-1; D is possibly TRBD2 (5 bases). V was clipped by 0 bases and J by 7 bases, with 16 bases between them. The CDR3 length is 16 residues. Germline-derived CDR1 and CDR2 are MNHEY and SVGAGI. The CDR3: CASSYSPGPRGNEQFF. CDR3 in DNA: TGTGCCAGCAGTTACTCGCCCGGGCCTAGAGGGAATGAGCAGTTCTTC.

This chain uses TRBV27 with TRBJ2-7; perhaps TRBD1 as D (6 bases). The V and J ends lost 3 bases and 1 base respectively, with 13 bases between them. Per germline, CDR1 MNHEY and CDR2 SMNVEV (reference sequence). The length of the CDR3 is 15 residues. DNA for the CDR3: TGTGCCAGCAGTTTTGAGGCAGGGGTGTCCTACGAGCAGTACTTC. Its translation is CASSFEAGVSYEQYF.

J is TRBJ1-3 and V is TRBV3-1 (or the pseudogene TRBV3-2); D ambiguous. The CDR3 length is 11 residues. The V gene's germline CDR1 is LGHDT and CDR2 YNNKEL (reference sequence). The germline V and J ends were trimmed by 4 bases and 4 bases, with 2 bases remaining between them. The CDR3 here is CASSLGNTIYF. DNA of the CDR3: TGTGCCAGCAGCCTAGGAAACACCATATATTTT.

J is TRBJ2-2 and V is TRBV11-2; a possible D gene is TRBD1 (6 bases). Trimming removed 5 bases from V and 3 bases from J, with 10 bases in between. The CDR3 runs 14 residues. Germline V gene sequence: CDR1 SGHAT, CDR2 FQNNGV. CDR3 in DNA: TGTGCCAGCAGCGACGGACAGTACACCGGGGAGCTGTTTTTT. It is translated as CASSDGQYTGELFF.

The rearrangement links TRBV6-2 or TRBV6-3 to TRBJ1-1; a possible D gene is TRBD1 (6 bases). The CDR3 sequence is 17 residues long. The V and J ends lost 6 bases and 0 bases respectively, with 20 bases between them. The germline V gene has CDR1 MNHEY and CDR2 SVGEGT. CDR3 DNA: TGTGCCAGCAGCAGGGGTTGGACAACCCGAATGAACACTGAAGCTTTCTTT. Protein product: CASSRGWTTRMNTEAFF.

The chain links TRBV5-4 to TRBJ1-1; D might be TRBD1 (6 bases). V was cut by 0 bases and J by 5 bases, with 20 bases left in between. The CDR3 runs to 17 residues. Germline CDR1 and CDR2: SGHNT and YYREEE (reference sequence). CDR3 in amino acids: CASSLEGGRGQATEAFF. The CDR3 bases are TGTGCCAGCAGCTTGGAAGGGGGGAGGGGCCAGGCGACTGAAGCTTTCTTT.

The chain carries TRBV6-2 or TRBV6-3 and TRBJ1-2; 7 positions match TRBD1. Germline assignment: CDR1 MNHEY and CDR2 SVGEGT. The trim removed 4 bases at V and 10 bases at J, leaving 15 bases unmatched. This CDR3 has 15 residues. DNA of the CDR3: TGTGCCAGCAGTTTCGCTATCGGGACAGCTACCTACTACACCTTC. It encodes CASSFAIGTATYYTF.

This clone was observed a few times. The CDR3 DNA reads TGTGCCAGCAGCCAAGATTTAGGGGAATATGGCTACACCTTC. This sequence encodes CASSQDLGEYGYTF. The J gene is TRBJ1-2, the V gene TRBV3-1 (or the pseudogene TRBV3-2), with D maybe TRBD1 (5 bases). There are 14 residues in the CDR3. Germline CDR1 LGHDT, CDR2 YNNKEL (reference sequence). The V end lost 0 bases, the J end lost 5 bases, and 10 bases lay between the germline ends.

J is TRBJ1-5 and V is TRBV28, with 8 bases lining up with TRBD1. This CDR3 is 14 amino acids long. The V gene end was trimmed by 6 bases and the J gene end by 5 bases; junction bases not matched to a gene: 6. In germline, CDR1 is MDHEN, CDR2 SYDVKM. This chain's CDR3 is CASRRQGTDQPQHF. CDR3 nucleotide sequence: TGTGCCAGCAGGCGACAGGGGACCGATCAGCCCCAGCATTTT.

This clone has just a few counts. V and J are TRBV7-2 and TRBJ1-5; no clear D gene. This CDR3 is 16 amino acids long. CDR1 and CDR2 (germline): SGHTA, FQGNSA. V lost 2 bases and J lost 2, with 13 bases in between. Here the CDR3 reads CASSLWTLSGNQPQHF. DNA for the CDR3: TGTGCCAGCAGCTTATGGACTCTTTCTGGCAATCAGCCCCAGCATTTT.

CDR3 protein: CASSKQGLSNQPQHF. CDR3 DNA: TGTGCCAGCAGTAAACAGGGTTTGAGCAATCAGCCCCAGCATTTT. The gene calls are TRBV2 and TRBJ1-5, with a weak D call TRBD1 (6 bases). CDR1 SNHLY and CDR2 FYNNEI come from the germline V gene. V gave up 5 bases and J gave up 1 base, with 12 bases separating them. The CDR3 is made up of 15 amino acids.

The chain carries TRBV4-2 and TRBJ1-1; 8 bases are a match to TRBD1. After removal of 2 bases from V and 4 bases from J, the junction contained 12 bases not matched to a gene. Germline loops: CDR1 LGHNA, CDR2 YNFKEQ. The CDR3 length is 17 residues. For the CDR3, the DNA is TGTGCCAGCAGCCAACACGGACAGGGCTCTAGGAGCACTGAAGCTTTCTTT. This sequence encodes CASSQHGQGSRSTEAFF.

Only a few counts were recorded for this clone. The chain couples TRBV5-6 to TRBJ1-2; maybe TRBD1 (6 bases). This CDR3 has 16 amino acids. Germline V gene sequence: CDR1 SGHDT, CDR2 YYEEEE. Trimming removed 5 bases at V and 4 bases at J, with 21 bases between. The DNA of the CDR3 is TGTGCCAGCAGAATCTGGCCTTCAGGGGCCTTCTATGGCTACACCTTC. Amino acid sequence: CASRIWPSGAFYGYTF.

The rearrangement links TRBV29-1 to TRBJ2-5, with 7 nucleotides matching TRBD1. The CDR3 covers 12 residues. Germline V gives CDR1 SQVTM, CDR2 ANQGSEA. With V trimmed by 4 bases and J by 1 base, 0 bases remained unmatched. The CDR3 protein is CSVGDSQETQYF. The CDR3 region has the DNA TGCAGCGTTGGGGACAGCCAAGAGACCCAGTACTTC.

The chain recombines TRBV7-3 with TRBJ2-1; 9 bases agree with TRBD1. Trimming at V came to 5 bases and at J to 0 bases, leaving 17 bases not matched to a gene. The CDR3 covers 20 residues. The germline CDR1 and CDR2 sequences are SGHTA and FQGTGA. The CDR3 coding sequence is TGTGCCAGCAGCCTCTCGCGTGGACAGGGGCGTAAAAGCTCCTACAATGAGCAGTTCTTC. This encodes CASSLSRGQGRKSSYNEQFF.

The rearrangement links TRBV19 to TRBJ1-2, with TRBD1 identical over 7 bases. Germline CDR1 reads LNHDA; CDR2 reads SQIVND (reference sequence). The V and J ends lost 4 bases and 4 bases, in that order; junction bases with no gene match: 6. This CDR3 has 14 amino acids. Here the CDR3 DNA reads TGTGCCAGTAGTACTCTCCGGGACAGCTATGGCTACACCTTC. This gives the protein CASSTLRDSYGYTF.

The chain joins TRBV5-4 to TRBJ1-6; 11 bases line up with TRBD1. Germline lookup yields CDR1 SGHNT and CDR2 YYREEE (reference sequence). CDR3 length equals 15 residues. V lost 4 bases and J lost 10; bases outside the gene matches: 7. Here the CDR3 DNA reads TGTGCCAGCAGCAGGGGACAGGGGGACCTCTCACCCCTCCACTTT. Protein product: CASSRGQGDLSPLHF.

CDR3 loop: CASSYGVDYTEAFF. The CDR3 DNA follows: TGTGCCAGCAGTTACGGAGTAGATTACACTGAAGCTTTCTTT. The chain combines TRBV6-5 with TRBJ1-1; D unclear. CDR3 length: 14 amino acids. Germline values: CDR1 MNHEY, CDR2 SVGAGI. Trimming shortened V by 2 bases and J by 3 bases, and 10 bases separated the two germline ends.

A single count supports this clone. The chain is built from TRBV2 and TRBJ2-1; 7 bases match TRBD1. The CDR3 is made up of 13 amino acids. The germline V gene has CDR1 SNHLY and CDR2 FYNNEI. V lost 7 bases and J lost 6; bases outside the gene matches: 6. The CDR3 is CASKGQERNEQFF. CDR3 nucleotide sequence: TGTGCCAGCAAAGGACAGGAGCGCAATGAGCAGTTCTTC.

This chain connects TRBV13 to TRBJ1-1; D gene unclear. Germline lookup yields CDR1 PRHDT and CDR2 FYEKMQ (reference sequence). V gave up 0 bases and J gave up 3 bases, with 8 bases separating them. CDR3 length: 14 amino acids. The CDR3 sequence is CASSLGHFDTEAFF. The CDR3 DNA is TGTGCCAGCAGCTTAGGCCACTTCGACACTGAAGCTTTCTTT.

The rearrangement joins TRBV29-1 to TRBJ1-1; no definite D call. CDR3 length equals 12 residues. The germline gives CDR1 SQVTM, CDR2 ANQGSEA. The germline V and J ends were trimmed by 3 bases and 4 bases, with 9 bases remaining between them. CDR3 sequence: CSVDGVGTEAFF. The DNA for the CDR3 is TGCAGCGTTGACGGGGTGGGCACTGAAGCTTTCTTT.

Only a few counts were recorded for this clone. The chain links TRBV15 to TRBJ1-1; perhaps TRBD1 as D (5 bases). V was cut by 3 bases and J by 8 bases, with 13 bases left in between. The CDR3 runs 13 residues. Germline V gene data show CDR1 as LNHNV and CDR2 as YYDKDF (reference sequence). The CDR3 is CATSRLRQSEAFF. CDR3 sequence (DNA): TGTGCCACCAGCAGGTTAAGACAGAGCGAAGCTTTCTTT.

This clone was seen just once. The chain joins TRBV7-9 to TRBJ2-3; D ambiguous. Trimming took 2 bases from V and 4 from J, leaving 19 bases between them. This CDR3 comprises 17 residues. The V gene's germline CDR1 is SEHNR and CDR2 FQNEAQ (reference sequence). The CDR3 is CASSLLPRYSSADTQYF. CDR3 DNA: TGTGCCAGCAGCTTACTCCCTCGCTACAGCTCCGCAGATACGCAGTATTTT.

The chain links TRBV7-9 to TRBJ1-1; the D is unclear. Trimming stripped 5 bases from V and 1 base from J, with 14 bases between. From germline, CDR1 is SEHNR and CDR2 FQNEAQ (reference sequence). This CDR3 has 15 residues. CDR3 in amino acids: CASSPAEGKNTEAFF. In DNA form, the CDR3 reads TGTGCCAGCAGCCCAGCGGAGGGAAAGAACACTGAAGCTTTCTTT. The whole variable domain, filled in from reference TRBV7-9 and TRBJ1-1, reads DTGVSQNPRHKITKRGQNVTFRCDPISEHNRLYWYRQTLGQGPEFLTYFQNEAQLEKSRLLSDRFSAERPKGSFSTLEIQRTEQGDSAMYLCASSPAEGKNTEAFFGQGTRLTVV.

V usage is TRBV7-8 and J usage is TRBJ2-1; possibly TRBD1 for D (7 bases). CDR3 length: 18 residues. V lost 4 bases and J 10 bases, leaving 29 bases between the germline ends. Germline V lookup: CDR1 SGHVS, CDR2 FQNEAQ. The CDR3 loop is CASSSQSTGSGAGREQFF. The CDR3 DNA sequence: TGTGCCAGCAGCTCTCAGTCGACAGGGTCCGGGGCGGGAAGGGAGCAGTTCTTC.